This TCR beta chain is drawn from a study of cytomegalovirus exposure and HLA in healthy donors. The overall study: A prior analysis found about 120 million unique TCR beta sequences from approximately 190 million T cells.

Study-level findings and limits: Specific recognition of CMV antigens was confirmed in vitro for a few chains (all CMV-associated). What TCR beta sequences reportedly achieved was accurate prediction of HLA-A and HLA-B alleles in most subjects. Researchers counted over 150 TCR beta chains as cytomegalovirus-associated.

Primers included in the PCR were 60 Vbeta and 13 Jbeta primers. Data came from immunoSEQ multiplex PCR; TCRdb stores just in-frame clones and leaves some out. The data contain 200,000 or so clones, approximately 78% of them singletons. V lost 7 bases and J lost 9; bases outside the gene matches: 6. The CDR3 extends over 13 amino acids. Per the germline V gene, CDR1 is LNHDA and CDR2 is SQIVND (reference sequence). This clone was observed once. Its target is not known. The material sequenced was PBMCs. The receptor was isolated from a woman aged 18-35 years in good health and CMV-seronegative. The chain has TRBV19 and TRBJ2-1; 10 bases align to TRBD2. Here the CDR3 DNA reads TGTGCCAGTAAGGTAGCGGGAGGAATTGAGCAGTTCTTC. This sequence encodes CASKVAGGIEQFF.